This T cell receptor beta chain is drawn from a study of shared clonotypes between healthy human individuals. Selected positively for CCR7 and CD45RO-negative, naive CD8 cells excluded terminally differentiated effector memory CD45RA+ cells. The table lists this clone with a few counts. The sample has other DNA sequences that encode this CDR3 too. Data came from immunoSEQ multiplex PCR; TCRdb stores just in-frame clones and leaves some out. The sample carries roughly 2 million clones, approximately 95% recorded once. The sample consisted of naive CD8+ T cells sorted from blood. This clonotype was sampled from a man aged 18 to 29 in good health.

CDR3 sequence: CASSLAGNSNQPQHF. CDR3 sequence (DNA): TGTGCCAGCAGCTTAGCAGGGAATAGCAATCAGCCCCAGCATTTT. The chain has TRBV11-2 and TRBJ1-5; D perhaps matches TRBD1 (5 bases). Germline values: CDR1 SGHAT, CDR2 FQNNGV. The V gene lost 1 base and the J gene lost 0 bases, with 7 bases spanning the gap. CDR3 length equals 15 residues.